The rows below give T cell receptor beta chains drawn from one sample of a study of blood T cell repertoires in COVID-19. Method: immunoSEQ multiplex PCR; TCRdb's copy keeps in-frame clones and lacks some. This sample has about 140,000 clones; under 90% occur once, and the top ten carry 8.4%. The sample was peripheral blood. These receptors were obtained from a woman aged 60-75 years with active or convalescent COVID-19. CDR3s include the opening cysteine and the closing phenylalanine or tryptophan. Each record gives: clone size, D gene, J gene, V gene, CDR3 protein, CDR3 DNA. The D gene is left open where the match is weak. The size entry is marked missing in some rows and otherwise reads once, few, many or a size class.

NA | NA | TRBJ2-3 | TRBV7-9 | CASSLVQTVTDTQYF | TGTGCCAGCAGCTTAGTACAGACCGTCACAGATACGCAGTATTTT
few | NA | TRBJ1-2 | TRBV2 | CASYVGTGGYTF | TGTGCCAGCTATGTGGGTACGGGGGGCTACACCTTC
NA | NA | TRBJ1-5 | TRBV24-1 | CATSPTGDSNQPQHF | TGTGCCACCAGTCCGACGGGAGATAGCAATCAGCCCCAGCATTTT
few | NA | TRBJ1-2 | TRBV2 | CASSPGRDGYGYTF | TGTGCCAGCAGTCCTGGGAGGGACGGCTATGGCTACACCTTC
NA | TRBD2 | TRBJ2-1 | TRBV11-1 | CASSSWTSRDEQFF | TGTGCCAGCAGCTCATGGACTAGCCGTGATGAGCAGTTCTTC
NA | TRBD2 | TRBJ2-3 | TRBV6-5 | CASSSSGAARDTQYF | TGTGCCAGCAGCTCTAGCGGAGCTGCTCGGGATACGCAGTATTTT
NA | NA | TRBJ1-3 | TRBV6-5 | CASSRGPSGNTIYF | TGTGCCAGCAGTCGAGGTCCCTCTGGAAACACCATATATTTT
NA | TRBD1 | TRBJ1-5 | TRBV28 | CASSISGTGGFNQPQHF | TGTGCCAGCAGTATCTCCGGGACAGGGGGCTTCAATCAGCCCCAGCATTTT
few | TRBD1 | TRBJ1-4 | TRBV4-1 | CASSNRDRVTGTNEKLFF | TGCGCCAGCAGCAACCGCGACAGGGTAACGGGAACTAATGAAAAACTGTTTTTT
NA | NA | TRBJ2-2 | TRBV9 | CASSVAHANTGELFF | TGTGCCAGCAGCGTAGCACACGCGAACACCGGGGAGCTGTTTTTT
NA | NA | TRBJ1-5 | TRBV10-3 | CAISRGREQPQHF | TGTGCCATCTCGAGGGGGAGGGAACAGCCCCAGCATTTT
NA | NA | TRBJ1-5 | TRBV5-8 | CASSLSQGPGNQPQHF | TGTGCCAGCAGCTTGTCTCAGGGGCCGGGCAATCAGCCCCAGCATTTT
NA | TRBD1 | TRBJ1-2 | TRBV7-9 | CASSFTGGDGYGYTF | TGTGCCAGCAGCTTTACAGGGGGTGATGGATATGGCTACACCTTC
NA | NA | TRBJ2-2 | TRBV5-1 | CASSLARRTGELFF | TGCGCCAGCAGCTTGGCCCGGAGGACCGGGGAGCTGTTTTTT
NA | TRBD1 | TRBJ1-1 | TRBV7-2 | CASSTGTGVTEAFF | TGTGCCAGCAGCACCGGGACAGGCGTCACTGAAGCTTTCTTT
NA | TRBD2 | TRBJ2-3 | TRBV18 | CASSPLVAGYTDTQYF | TGTGCCAGCTCACCACTGGTAGCGGGGTACACAGATACGCAGTATTTT
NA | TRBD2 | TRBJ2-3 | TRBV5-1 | CASSPSSGRTDTQYF | TGCGCCAGCAGCCCCTCTAGCGGGCGCACAGATACGCAGTATTTT
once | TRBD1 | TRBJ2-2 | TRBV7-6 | CASRAGTANTGELFF | TGTGCCAGCAGGGCCGGGACAGCGAACACCGGGGAGCTGTTTTTT
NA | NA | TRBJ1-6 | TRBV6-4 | CASSESGTGRGPLHF | TGTGCCAGCAGTGAGAGCGGGACGGGGAGGGGACCCCTCCACTTT
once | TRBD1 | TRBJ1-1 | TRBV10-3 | CAISGTGNTEAFF | TGTGCCATCAGTGGGACAGGGAACACTGAAGCTTTCTTT
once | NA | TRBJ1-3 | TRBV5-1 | CASRSGSGNTIYF | TGCGCCAGCAGATCCGGTTCCGGAAACACCATATATTTT
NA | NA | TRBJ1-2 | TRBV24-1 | CATSSAGGRNYGYTF | TGTGCCACCAGTTCGGCCGGGGGGAGAAACTATGGCTACACCTTC
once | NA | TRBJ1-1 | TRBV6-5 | CASSQRGGRTEAFF | TGTGCCAGCAGTCAGAGGGGGGGTCGGACTGAAGCTTTCTTT
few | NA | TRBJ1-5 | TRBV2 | CASSVGLEGNQPQHF | TGTGCCAGCAGTGTGGGGTTGGAGGGCAATCAGCCCCAGCATTTT
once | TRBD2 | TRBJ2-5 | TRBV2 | CASNFRDAGEAQYF | TGTGCCAGCAACTTCAGGGACGCGGGGGAGGCCCAGTACTTC
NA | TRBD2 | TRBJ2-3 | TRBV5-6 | CASSLSGGAADTQYF | TGTGCCAGCAGCTTAAGCGGGGGGGCGGCAGATACGCAGTATTTT
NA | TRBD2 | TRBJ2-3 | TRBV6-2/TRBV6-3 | CASSFDITSAAADTQYF | TGTGCCAGCAGTTTCGACATTACTAGCGCGGCGGCGGATACGCAGTATTTT
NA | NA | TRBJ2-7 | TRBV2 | CASRPQGSTYEQYF | TGTGCCAGCAGACCTCAGGGGAGCACCTACGAGCAGTACTTC
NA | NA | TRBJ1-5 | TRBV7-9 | CASSPSDQPQHF | TGTGCCAGCAGCCCCTCGGATCAGCCCCAGCATTTT
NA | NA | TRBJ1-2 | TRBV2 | CASSEARGDFNYGYTF | TGTGCCAGCAGTGAAGCGCGTGGAGATTTTAACTATGGCTACACCTTC
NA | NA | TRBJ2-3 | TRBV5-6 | CASSLRQRRLTDTQYF | TGTGCCAGCAGCTTGCGGCAGAGGCGGCTCACAGATACGCAGTATTTT
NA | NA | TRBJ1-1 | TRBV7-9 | CASSLAGTRGVNTEAFF | TGTGCCAGCAGCTTAGCGGGGACCAGGGGCGTGAACACTGAAGCTTTCTTT
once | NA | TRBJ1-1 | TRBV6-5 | CASSYEVNTEAFF | TGTGCCAGCAGTTACGAGGTGAACACTGAAGCTTTCTTT
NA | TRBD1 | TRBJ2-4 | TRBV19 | CASSQGDRGSNIQYF | TGTGCCAGTAGCCAGGGGGACAGGGGATCAAACATTCAGTACTTC
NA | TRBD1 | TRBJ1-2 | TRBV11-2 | CASSPGTGPRYTF | TGTGCCAGCAGCCCAGGGACAGGCCCCCGCTACACCTTC
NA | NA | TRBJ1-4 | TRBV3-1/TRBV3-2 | CASSQRREGGEKLFF | TGTGCCAGCAGCCAAAGGAGGGAGGGCGGTGAAAAACTGTTTTTT
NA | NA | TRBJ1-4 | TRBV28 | CASRVGSRVGNEKLFF | TGTGCCAGCAGGGTAGGGTCCAGGGTCGGGAATGAAAAACTGTTTTTT
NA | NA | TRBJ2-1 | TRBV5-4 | CASSLASGEQFF | TGTGCCAGCAGCTTGGCGAGCGGTGAGCAGTTCTTC
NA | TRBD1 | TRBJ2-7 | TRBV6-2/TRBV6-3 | CASSYLDRPAYEQYF | TGTGCCAGCAGTTACTTGGACAGGCCAGCCTACGAGCAGTACTTC
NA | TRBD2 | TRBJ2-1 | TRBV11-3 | CASSKLAGAYNEQFF | TGTGCCAGCAGCAAACTAGCGGGTGCCTACAATGAGCAGTTCTTC
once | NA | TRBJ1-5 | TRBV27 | CASSLTLTHPNQPQHF | TGTGCCAGCAGTTTGACACTTACTCACCCGAATCAGCCCCAGCATTTT
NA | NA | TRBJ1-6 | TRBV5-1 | CASSLQVPSSPLHF | TGCGCCAGCAGCTTACAGGTCCCGTCGTCACCCCTCCACTTT
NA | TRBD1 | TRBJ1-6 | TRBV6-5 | CASTGQAMSPLHF | TGTGCCAGCACGGGACAGGCCATGTCACCCCTCCACTTT
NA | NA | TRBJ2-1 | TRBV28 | CASSLWSSYNEQFF | TGTGCCAGCAGTTTATGGAGCTCCTACAATGAGCAGTTCTTC
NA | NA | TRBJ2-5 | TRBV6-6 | CASKGEEETQYF | TGTGCCAGCAAGGGGGAAGAAGAGACCCAGTACTTC
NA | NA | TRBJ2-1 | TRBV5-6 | CASSSGQYYNEQFF | TGTGCCAGCAGCTCAGGACAGTACTACAATGAGCAGTTCTTC
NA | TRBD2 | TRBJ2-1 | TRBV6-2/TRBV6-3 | CASSYSISGGSDEQFF | TGTGCCAGCAGTTACTCGATTAGCGGGGGTAGCGATGAGCAGTTCTTC
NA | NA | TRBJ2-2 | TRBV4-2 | CASSQVAPGELFF | TGTGCCAGCAGCCAAGTGGCACCGGGGGAGCTGTTTTTT
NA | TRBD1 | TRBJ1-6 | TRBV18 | CASSRTGLDSPLHF | TGTGCCAGCTCAAGGACAGGGTTGGATTCACCCCTCCACTTT
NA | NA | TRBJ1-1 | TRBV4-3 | CASSQDTSRDAFF | TGCGCCAGCAGCCAAGATACGAGCAGGGATGCTTTCTTT
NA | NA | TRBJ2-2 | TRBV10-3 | CAISAQGTGELFF | TGTGCCATCAGTGCACAGGGAACCGGGGAGCTGTTTTTT
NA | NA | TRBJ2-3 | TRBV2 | CASSSARVTDTQYF | TGTGCCAGCAGTTCGGCGCGGGTCACAGATACGCAGTATTTT
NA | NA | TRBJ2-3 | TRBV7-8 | CASSLHGGGISDTQYF | TGTGCCAGCAGCTTGCACGGGGGTGGGATATCAGATACGCAGTATTTT
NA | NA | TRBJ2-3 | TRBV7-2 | CASSPLLDTQYF | TGTGCCAGCAGCCCTCTACTAGATACGCAGTATTTT
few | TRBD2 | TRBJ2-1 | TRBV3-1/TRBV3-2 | CASSQRGLAGLGVYNEQFF | TGTGCCAGCAGCCAACGAGGACTAGCGGGACTTGGGGTCTACAATGAGCAGTTCTTC
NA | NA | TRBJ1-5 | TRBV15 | CATGTINQPQHF | TGTGCCACAGGGACAATCAATCAGCCCCAGCATTTT
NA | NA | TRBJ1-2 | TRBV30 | CAWSVGGSNYGYTF | TGTGCCTGGAGTGTAGGCGGTTCTAACTATGGCTACACCTTC
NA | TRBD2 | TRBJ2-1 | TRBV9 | CASSPRLAGGPYNEQFF | TGTGCCAGCAGCCCCCGACTAGCGGGGGGGCCCTACAATGAGCAGTTCTTC
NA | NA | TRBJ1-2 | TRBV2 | CASSGPYGYTF | TGTGCCAGCTCAGGCCCCTATGGCTACACCTTC